These T cell receptor beta chains were read from a single sample in a study of blood T cells in healthy people across ages. TCRdb reprocessed the 5' RACE reads via MiXCR and lists one record per CDR3 protein. This sample has around 1,700,000 distinct CDR3 sequences; about 28% occur once, and the top ten carry roughly 8%. Sequencing was done on a sample of blood. The receptors were gathered from a woman in her 30s in good health. Both conserved end residues are part of each CDR3.

v_gene	j_gene	CDR3aa
TRBV21-1	TRBJ2-7	CAPFKRGGEQYF
TRBV28	TRBJ2-7	CASRTGGKTYEQYF
TRBV12-3/TRBV12-4	TRBJ2-3	CAGSPFSGSTDTQYF
TRBV20-1	TRBJ2-1	CSARPFGGGTFHEQFF
TRBV7-2	TRBJ2-4	CASSLRGNIQYF
TRBV7-9	TRBJ1-5	CASSETGVAQHF
TRBV12-3/TRBV12-4	TRBJ2-7	CASSFSDRLYEQYF
TRBV6-5	TRBJ2-3	CVSRTSGTDTQYF
TRBV20-1	TRBJ2-1	CSTGGVPSANEQFF
TRBV7-9	TRBJ1-4	CASSPRSGTNEKLFF
TRBV15	TRBJ2-2	CATSGGQRTGELFF
TRBV20-1	TRBJ2-6	CSARDSRVSGANVLTF
TRBV7-9	TRBJ2-2	CASSSTGPANTGELFF
TRBV12-3/TRBV12-4	TRBJ2-7	CASSRLERSEQCF
TRBV2	TRBJ2-5	CASRDTVRETQYF
TRBV4-1	TRBJ1-1	CASSQDQGGGDTEAFF
TRBV18	TRBJ2-7	CASSPRLAGVGEQYF
TRBV7-2	TRBJ2-3	CASSEKAGDTQYF
TRBV5-1	TRBJ2-1	CASSSTTGQSYNEQFF
TRBV29-1	TRBJ1-5	CSVAGEGNQPQHF
TRBV6-5	TRBJ2-3	CASSSTGQVQDTQYF
TRBV27	TRBJ2-7	CASGRAGAPYEQYF
TRBV2	-	CASNGGRESEQYF
TRBV5-1	TRBJ2-1	CASAPEGGNEQFF
TRBV20-1	TRBJ2-5	CSATIGLAEETQYF
TRBV20-1	TRBJ2-1	CSARDPSGVRYNEQFF
TRBV5-1	TRBJ2-3	CASTTGADTQYF
TRBV20-1	TRBJ2-6	CSASAPGQAGANVLTF
TRBV24-1	TRBJ2-1	CATSDPDRGSNEQFF
TRBV2	TRBJ2-1	CASSLTSGSSSEQFF
TRBV24-1	TRBJ1-2	CATSDPGQAYGYTF
TRBV4-1	TRBJ2-7	CASSTGGQGDEQYF
TRBV28	TRBJ2-6	CATQTASGANVLTF
TRBV20-1	TRBJ1-1	CSARERAGFTEAFF
TRBV6-1	TRBJ2-1	CASSALREQFF
TRBV7-9	TRBJ1-1	CASSSPGVDTEAFF
TRBV5-6	TRBJ2-3	CASSLKRTVGDTQYF
TRBV7-2	TRBJ2-7	CASSLSSDVEYF
TRBV7-7	TRBJ2-5	CASSLGLAGGIGETQYF
TRBV5-1	TRBJ2-3	CASSLMAGGPADTQYF
TRBV2	TRBJ2-7	CASSGQLKNEQYF
TRBV7-9	TRBJ1-1	CASSPPSEPEAFF
TRBV11-2	TRBJ2-5	CASSFGRQLYRETQYF
TRBV6-5	TRBJ2-7	CASSYKAGGVYEQYF